This TCR beta chain was captured by sequencing in a study of blood T cell repertoires in COVID-19. Study in general: The study drew acute and convalescent COVID-19 samples from the United States, Italy and Spain. Sources were T cells, B-cell-depleted T cells, or PBMCs; the material itself was cDNA or gDNA.

V lost 7 bases to trimming and J lost 5 bases, with 12 bases between them. CDR3 length: 13 amino acids. Germline-derived CDR1 and CDR2 are SGHRS and YFSETQ. Source study methods: Estimates of nucleated cell counts were drawn from the amplification of reference gene primers. TCRdb's table, derived via immunoSEQ multiplex PCR, lists solely in-frame clones and lacks some. V, J and clone size were drawn from that table, and D and trimming were deduced from the DNA. The repertoire has approximately 110,000 clones, more than 80% of them found once; the top ten carry about 30%. In this sample, this clone turned up once.

The sample comprised peripheral blood. The chain combines TRBV5-1 with TRBJ2-2; D perhaps matches TRBD1 (5 bases). This sequence was found in a woman of 80 years or more with acute or convalescent COVID-19. The CDR3 sequence is CASANQGTGELFF. The CDR3 DNA reads TGCGCCAGCGCAAACCAGGGTACCGGGGAGCTGTTTTTT.